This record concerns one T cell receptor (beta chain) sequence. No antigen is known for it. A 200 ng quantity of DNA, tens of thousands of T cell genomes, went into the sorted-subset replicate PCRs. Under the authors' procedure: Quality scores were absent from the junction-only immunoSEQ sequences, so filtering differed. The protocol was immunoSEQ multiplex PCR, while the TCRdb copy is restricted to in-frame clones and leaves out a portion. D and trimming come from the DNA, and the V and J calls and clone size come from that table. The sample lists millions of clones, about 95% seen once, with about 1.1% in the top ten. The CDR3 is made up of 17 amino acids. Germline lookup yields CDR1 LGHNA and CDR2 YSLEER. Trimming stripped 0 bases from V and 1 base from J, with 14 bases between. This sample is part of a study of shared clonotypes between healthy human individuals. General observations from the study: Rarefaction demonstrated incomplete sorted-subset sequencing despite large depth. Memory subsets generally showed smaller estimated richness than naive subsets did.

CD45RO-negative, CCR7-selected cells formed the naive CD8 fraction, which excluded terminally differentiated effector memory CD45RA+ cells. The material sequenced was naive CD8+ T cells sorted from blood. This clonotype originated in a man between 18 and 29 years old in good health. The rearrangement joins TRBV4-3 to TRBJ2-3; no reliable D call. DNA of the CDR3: TGCGCCAGCAGCCAAGATCTTACCAGCGAGGGCACAGATACGCAGTATTTT. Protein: CASSQDLTSEGTDTQYF.